This is a list of T cell receptor beta chains from one sample in a study of shared clonotypes between healthy human individuals. The repertoire was sequenced with immunoSEQ multiplex PCR; TCRdb's copy has only in-frame clones and lacks some. The data contain 490,000 or so clones, roughly four fifths of them singletons. Sequences were obtained from PBMCs. Receptors originate from a woman aged 40 to 50 in good health. Some clones in this sample may be carry-over from other donors' samples. CDR3s include the opening cysteine and the closing phenylalanine or tryptophan. Fields, in order: clone size, V gene, J gene, D gene, CDR3 DNA, CDR3 protein. D genes are given only for firm matches. Clone size is stated in some rows and not others, as once, few, many or a class when expanded.

>-|TRBV10-3|TRBJ1-2|TRBD1
TGTGCCATCAGTGAGGGGACAGGGGGCCCCCTTAACTATGGCTACACCTTC
CAISEGTGGPLNYGYTF
>-|TRBV6-5|TRBJ1-1|-
TGTGCCAGCAGTTACTGGGGTTCAGAAGCTTTCTTT
CASSYWGSEAFF
>-|TRBV7-3|TRBJ2-1|-
TGTGCCAGCAGCAGCGACAGGTACAATGAGCAGTTCTTC
CASSSDRYNEQFF
>few|TRBV19|TRBJ2-7|-
TGTGCCAGTAGTATCAAGCGAGGAGGGCCCTACGAGCAGTACTTC
CASSIKRGGPYEQYF
>-|TRBV16|TRBJ2-1|TRBD2
TGTGCCAGCAGCCCCCCGGGGGGTTTATTGTACAATGAGCAGTTCTTC
CASSPPGGLLYNEQFF
>-|TRBV18|TRBJ2-5|TRBD2
TGTGCCAGCTCACCCGGACTAGCGGGACTAGAGACCCAGTACTTC
CASSPGLAGLETQYF
>-|TRBV28|TRBJ2-7|-
TGTGCCAGCAGTTTAGAGGGCAGCACCTACGAGCAGTACTTC
CASSLEGSTYEQYF
>-|TRBV7-2|TRBJ2-4|TRBD2
TGTGCCAGCAGCCTACACACTAGCGAAATAGCCAAAAACATTCAGTACTTC
CASSLHTSEIAKNIQYF
>-|TRBV19|TRBJ2-3|-
TGTGCCAGTAGTAGCGCAGATACGCAGTATTTT
CASSSADTQYF
>-|TRBV28|TRBJ2-7|TRBD2
TGTGCCAGCAGGGGAGGGATCTACGAGCAGTACTTC
CASRGGIYEQYF
>-|TRBV19|TRBJ2-6|-
TGTGCCAGTAGTATAGTATCAGGGGATGGGGCCAACGTCCTGACTTTC
CASSIVSGDGANVLTF
>-|TRBV5-1|TRBJ2-2|-
TGCGCCAGCAGCCCGCGAGAGGGGACCGGGGAGCTGTTTTTT
CASSPREGTGELFF
>-|TRBV30|TRBJ2-7|TRBD2
TGTGCCTGGAGTGTACACCGGACTAGCGGGTTCTCCTACGAGCAGTACTTC
CAWSVHRTSGFSYEQYF
>-|TRBV5-1|TRBJ1-5|-
TGCGCCAGCAGCTTGACAGGGAATCAGCCCCAGCATTTT
CASSLTGNQPQHF
>few|TRBV27|TRBJ2-2|-
TGTGCCAGCAGTTCCAGCCGGGTTACGAACACCGGGGAGCTGTTTTTT
CASSSSRVTNTGELFF
>-|TRBV13|TRBJ2-1|TRBD2
TGTGCCAGCAGCGCACAACTAGCGGGAGGGCAGGATGAGCAGTTCTTC
CASSAQLAGGQDEQFF
>-|TRBV5-6|TRBJ2-1|-
TGTGCCAGCAGCCCCCGGGCCTACAATGAGCAGTTCTTC
CASSPRAYNEQFF
>-|TRBV5-1|TRBJ2-1|-
TGCGCCAGCAGCTTGGGGCTTGGTGCGGCTACCCTGGCAGGTGAGCAGTTCTTC
CASSLGLGAATLAGEQFF
>few|TRBV2|TRBJ2-7|TRBD1
TGTGCCAGCAACCTAGGGACAGGGGGGCGCGAGCAGTACTTC
CASNLGTGGREQYF
>-|TRBV7-6|TRBJ2-1|-
TGTGCCAGCAGCAAAGAAGACTGGAGCTCCTACAATGAGCAGTTCTTC
CASSKEDWSSYNEQFF
>-|TRBV7-6|TRBJ1-5|-
TGTGCCAGCAGGCCGACAGCTGCGATCCAGCCCCAGCATTTT
CASRPTAAIQPQHF
>once|TRBV19|TRBJ2-1|TRBD2
TGTGCCAGTAGTCGGGGGGAGCCCTACAATGAGCAGTTCTTC
CASSRGEPYNEQFF
>-|TRBV7-9|TRBJ2-7|-
TGTGCCAGCAGCTGGAGCTCCTACGAGCAGTACTTC
CASSWSSYEQYF
>few|TRBV5-4|TRBJ1-2|-
TGTGCCAGCAGCCGTAGGACAGAGCTTTATGGCTACACCTTC
CASSRRTELYGYTF
>-|TRBV18|TRBJ2-3|-
TGTGCCAGCTCACTAAGACCAGATACGCAGTATTTT
CASSLRPDTQYF
>-|TRBV2|TRBJ2-2|-
TGTGCCAGCAGTGAGGGTCCGGTTATTCTCACCGGGGAGCTGTTTTTT
CASSEGPVILTGELFF
>once|TRBV28|TRBJ2-7|-
TGTGCCAGCAGTTTTACTAGCTGGAGCTCCTACGAGCAGTACTTC
CASSFTSWSSYEQYF
>-|TRBV5-8|TRBJ1-2|TRBD1
TGTGCCAGCAGCCCCCGGACAGGCAGCTATGGCTACACCTTC
CASSPRTGSYGYTF
>-|TRBV7-9|TRBJ2-3|TRBD2
TGTGCCAGCAGCGATTCCGGGAGGGAGGTAGATACGCAGTATTTT
CASSDSGREVDTQYF
>-|TRBV27|TRBJ1-2|-
TGTGCCAGCAGTTTATCGTGGGGCGGGGGGGATGGCTACACCTTC
CASSLSWGGGDGYTF
>few|TRBV5-6|TRBJ2-7|-
TGTGCCAGCAGCTTCCTCACAGGATCCTACGAGCAGTACTTC
CASSFLTGSYEQYF